This TCR beta chain was sequenced in a study of response to subunit inactivated influenza vaccine (dated by TCRdb to the late 2010s). For the study in its entirety: Deep quantitative profiling of the T cell receptor repertoire was used in the study to follow responses to a trivalent subunit inactivated influenza vaccine. The research as a whole found: The authors suggested that each seasonal influenza vaccination may recruit only a limited number of new T cells.

This sample's time point label indicates: around 45 days after influenza vaccine administration. CDR1 and CDR2 are drawn from the germline V gene (reference sequence): DFQATT, SNEGSKA. The CDR3 has 15 amino acids, counting the end cysteine and phenylalanine. The sequence is cut down to CDR3 DNA, 45 bases in frame from base 1. After removal of 4 bases from V and 1 base from J, the junction retains 6 bases not matched to a gene. This clonotype was observed a few times. Which antigen it targets is not known. One base away there is no much larger clone; base qualities are not given. The method was RT-PCR. Data came from an Illumina HiSeq 2500. In TCRdb, the public reads were trimmed at Q25 with fastp and aligned with MiXCR, with productive beta chains retained. Under each unique CDR3 protein, matching rows form one entry showing the most common genes and DNA. The sample table contains roughly 570,000 distinct CDR3 sequences; only one count was recorded for 10% to 15% of them. Roughly 13% of the sample comes from the top ten.

The TCR originated in a man aged 50-60 years who received an inactivated influenza vaccine. Donor details come from another sample of the same person, matched by shared clones. The specimen was PBMCs from blood, collected roughly 47 days after vaccination. The chain links TRBV20-1 with TRBJ2-3, and TRBD2 matches 9 of the central bases. The CDR3: CSAIKPSGGTDTQYF. The sequenced DNA is TGCAGTGCTATTAAACCTAGCGGGGGCACAGATACGCAGTATTTT.